This TCR beta chain was profiled in a study of cytomegalovirus exposure and HLA in healthy donors (dated by TCRdb to about 2017). A note on the overall study: In an earlier analysis of around 540 of the donors, roughly 300 Gb of sequence data and 117 million unique TCR beta sequences from 150 million to 200 million T cells were reported. A handful of DR-DQ haplotypes were handled as single units for association and clustering because linkage in the cohort was strong. All discovery cohort repertoires had been generated using a single sequencing platform. Among around 400 genotyped donors of the cohort, an average of about 240,000 unique TCR beta nucleotide sequences were sequenced per donor, roughly a sixth of them non-productive. An earlier analysis of about 620 of the donors applied high-throughput TCR beta sequencing to assess whether each TCR beta V gene segment acted as functional or pseudogenic. A later genetic analysis took genome-wide SNP genotypes for about three fifths of the 666 donors and used that subset as a discovery cohort. To predict cytomegalovirus infection status, the study brought together high-throughput TCR immunosequencing, statistical association of individual TCRs with disease status, and machine learning. Rather than drawing on any new phenotypic data, the later analysis identified candidate immune exposures from TCR beta sequences and the way those sequences occurred across donors. Using immunosequencing, the study profiled T cell repertoires from around 670 subjects and related those repertoires to cytomegalovirus serostatus. The study was designed to test whether signatures of past pathogen exposure could be identified by cataloging public T cell receptors. The number of typed donors differed by locus: about 629-630 for A, B, C, DRB1 and DQB1; 500 to 550 for DQA1; 606 for DPA1; and about 450 for DPB1. Donor age, sex, ethnicity and CMV serostatus were collected together with the repertoire data. A later analysis re-examined previously published TCR beta repertoires from roughly 720 donors and added high-resolution HLA genotyping to investigate patterns of TCR occurrence. Of the roughly 390 genotyped donors, roughly 76% were placed in the genetic ancestry cluster associated with self-reported Caucasian donors. Besides the first cohort of roughly 660 subjects, a separate validation cohort made up of roughly 130 different subjects was used. An early release that covered several hundred HLA-typed donors contained about 300 gigabases of sequencing data and 85 million to 100 million unique TCR sequences. HLA typing covered class I and class II loci at four-digit resolution. Overall study outcomes, separate from this receptor: A later genetic analysis reported fewer N-insertions in productive TCRs among donors in an Asian-associated ancestry cluster than the roughly 690-donor mean. According to a later analysis, parvovirus B19, influenza, CMV and Epstein-Barr virus appeared linked to several top co-occurrence clusters. A further reported finding was that TCR beta sequences accurately predicted the HLA-A and HLA-B alleles for most subjects in the first cohort. Linkage disequilibrium might explain the correlated functional status among segregating V segments, but an unknown experimental factor could not be excluded. In this cohort, only TCR beta chains were sequenced, and detectable features were limited by the absence of alpha or paired-chain data. The authors suggested that the approach could potentially be extended to other disease states and immunological phenotypes. In vitro tests confirmed that a few of the cytomegalovirus-associated TCR beta chains recognize cytomegalovirus antigens. Because counts were too low, 15 to 20 rarely observed V segments, including chromosome 9 orphons, were excluded from the earlier analysis of a few hundred of the donors. According to a later analysis, most CMV-associated TCR beta chains appeared to be HLA-restricted, and the HLA associations seemed to be driven largely by CMV exposure. An association between a missense DCLRE1C variant and V-gene and J-gene trimming of TCR beta chains was found in a later genetic analysis and replicated in an independent cohort. Strong co-occurrence of HLA alleles, especially DR and DQ, made assigning TCR associations to individual alleles difficult. The classifier was reported to diagnose cytomegalovirus status with high specificity and sensitivity in both the original and validation cohorts. Most TCR sequences were observed very rarely across donors, whereas some public TCRs were present in many individuals. In a later analysis, TCR association rates were found to vary across HLA loci, with the most associated TCRs seen for DRB1 alleles and the fewest for HLA-C alleles. Broadly in line with IMGT annotations, most TCR beta V segments showed up in productive rearrangements about 87% or about 30% of the time in an earlier analysis of about 500 of the donors. In the study, some 180 TCR beta chains were listed as associated with cytomegalovirus. Compared with equally common non-associated chains, HLA-associated TCR beta chains in a later analysis were more clonally expanded and had lower generation probabilities. The 87-base-pair reads could not distinguish some IMGT-functional V segments, including TRBV6-2 and TRBV6-3, so those segments were excluded. Because HLA typing was unavailable for some donors at each locus, only the typed subset was used in association tests. Sequencing depth was assumed to be roughly uniform across donors in the presence/absence analyses, though that assumption may not hold. A later analysis associated some 17,000 TCR beta sequences with specific HLA alleles at a false discovery rate of 0.05. For the cohort, immune exposure information was limited to CMV serostatus. A group of highly shared sequence variants was considered likely to be a technical artifact of the sequencing pipeline.

There are 16 amino acids in the CDR3, from cysteine to phenylalanine inclusive. The entry retains the CDR3 DNA only, 48 bases that are in frame from base 1. Based on the germline V gene, the CDR1 and CDR2 sequences are SGDLS and YYNGEE. Cut back by 4 bases and 0 bases, the V and J ends lie 14 bases apart. Regarding this clone: The antigen it binds to is not known. Base qualities are not provided; no much larger clone lies one nucleotide away.

Library preparation used the immunoSEQ multiplex PCR assay. A mixture of 60 forward primers for TCR Vbeta segments and 13 reverse primers for TCR Jbeta segments was used in the multiplex PCR. The CDR3 region of rearranged TCR beta genes was amplified from genomic DNA with a multiplex PCR assay. On the Illumina HiSeq System, the amplified TCR beta libraries were sequenced as 87-base-pair reads. From the authors' description of their analysis: Across the 600 to 700 repertoires, a later analysis counted approximately 75 million unique TCR beta chains, roughly 11 million of which were shared by at least two donors. Raw reads were error-corrected and collapsed into unique sequences by a nearest-neighbor algorithm in which closely related sequences were merged to remove PCR and sequencing errors. CDR3 sequences were aligned to IMGT reference sequences to assign V, D and J gene segments. Each retained sequence needed at least a six-nucleotide match to both a V gene segment and a J gene segment. A rearrangement was called productive if the CDR3 had no stop codons and remained in frame with V and J, and every other rearrangement was called non-productive. Following IMGT convention, CDR3 was defined as the stretch from the second conserved V-encoded cysteine up to the conserved J-encoded phenylalanine. The earlier analysis of approximately 590 of the donors excluded any sequence lacking an unambiguous match to a single V gene segment. In an earlier analysis of a few hundred of the donors, a V segment was called functional when productive rearrangements were above 56.7%, and segregating when the standard deviation between donors exceeded 5%. A statistical classification framework was built for diagnosing cytomegalovirus status from the catalog of TCR beta chain sequences. In a later analysis, TCR nucleotide sequences were compared against IMGT/GENE-DB human TR gene sequences so that V and J genes could be assigned. The TCRdist pipeline was used in a later analysis to assign CDR3 sequences and most-parsimonious VDJ recombination scenarios. A later analysis defined each TCR beta chain by its CDR3 amino acid sequence plus V-gene family, and excluded reads lacking a unique V-gene family. A later analysis removed 592 highly shared, low-generation-probability nucleotide sequences to deal with suspected cross-contamination and a sequencing artifact. For each public chain, a later analysis derived a clonal expansion index from normalized ranks of inferred template counts within each repertoire. In a later analysis, generation probabilities were computed with a VDJ recombination model fitted to out-of-frame rearrangements, and the resulting probabilities were checked against IGoR. In a later analysis, hypergeometric tests were used to score TCR-TCR, TCR-HLA and TCR-CMV co-occurrence, with a repertoire-size bias correction applied to TCR pairs. To estimate false discovery rates, a later analysis permuted the HLA or CMV assignments 20 times. In a later analysis, co-occurring TCRs were grouped using DBSCAN, with TCRdist sequence similarity added in when clustering inside HLA-allele-positive subsets. Repertoires with fewer than 30,000 or more than 120,000 public chains, plus five repertoires with anomalous nucleotide sharing, were excluded from co-occurrence clustering. TCRdb's version of the immuneACCESS table is confined to in-frame rearrangements and falls short of the full clone set. An unresolved V gene accounts for under half of the shortfall where checked; the remainder is of unknown origin. The D gene and trimming were derived from the DNA, and the V and J assignments and clone size from that table. The sample table lists tens of thousands of clones, 65% to 85% of them with a count of one. Roughly a fifth of the sample lies in the top ten.

The cohort consisted of approximately 670 healthy bone marrow donors. At the time of sampling, every cohort member was nominally healthy, though immune exposures that went unrecorded were likely present. The donor tested CMV seropositive and was one of the 289 seropositive cohort members. A peripheral blood sample was provided by each donor, and peripheral blood mononuclear cells were used for TCR beta sequencing. The Qiagen DNeasy Blood Extraction Kit was used to extract genomic DNA from the blood cell samples. This TCR derives from a woman aged 40 to 55 in good health and CMV-seropositive. Sequenced sample: PBMCs. The chain was built from TRBV9 and TRBJ1-3; matching of 6 bases hints at TRBD1 as the D gene. The nucleotide sequence is TGTGCCAGCAGCACCTCGGGACAAAACTCTGGAAACACCATATATTTT. Translated, it gives CASSTSGQNSGNTIYF.